Given below is one TCR beta chain in context. The antigen remains unidentified. These data originate in a study of shared clonotypes between healthy human individuals. Study outcomes and limitations: Naive CD4 clonotypes were shared across a handful of donors at roughly 4.6%. Genetic and exposure-history diversity was limited by the small donor number. Larger richness was generally estimated for naive than memory subsets.

Germline V gene lookup returns CDR1 SGHAT and CDR2 FQNNGV. Trimming took 0 bases from V and 4 from J; bases not matched to a gene: 6. This CDR3 has 15 amino acids. In the source study's methods: With immunoSEQ giving junction-only sequences and no quality scores, filtering differed. Data came from immunoSEQ multiplex PCR; TCRdb stores just in-frame clones and leaves some out. V and J calls and clone size come straight from that table; D and trimming were deduced from the DNA. Found here are 2 million to 2.5 million clones, approximately 93% of them singletons; the top ten hold 0.39%. The rearrangement uses TRBV11-2 and TRBJ2-7; TRBD2 aligns across 7 bases. The clonotype was recovered from a man aged 18 to 35 in good health. Some clones in this sample may be carry-over from other donors' samples. The specimen was naive CD4+ T cells from PBMCs. The subset here: CD45RA+ positively selected. Here the CDR3 reads CASSLERETIYEQYF. The CDR3 DNA is TGTGCCAGCAGCTTAGAGCGGGAGACGATTTACGAGCAGTACTTC.